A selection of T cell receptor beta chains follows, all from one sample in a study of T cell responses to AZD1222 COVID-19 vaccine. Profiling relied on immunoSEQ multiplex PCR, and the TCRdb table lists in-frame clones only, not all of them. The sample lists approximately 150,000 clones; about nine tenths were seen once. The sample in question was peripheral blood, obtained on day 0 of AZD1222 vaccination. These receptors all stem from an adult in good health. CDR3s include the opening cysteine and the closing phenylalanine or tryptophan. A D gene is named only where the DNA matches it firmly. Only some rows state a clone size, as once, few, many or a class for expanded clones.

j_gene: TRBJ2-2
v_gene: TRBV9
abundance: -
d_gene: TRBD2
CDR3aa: CASSVGLVTSGSIGELFF
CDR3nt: TGTGCCAGCAGCGTAGGTCTGGTGACTAGCGGGAGTATCGGGGAGCTGTTTTTT

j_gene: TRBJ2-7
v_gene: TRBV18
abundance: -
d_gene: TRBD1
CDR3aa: CASSPGTGGYEQYF
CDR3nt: TGTGCCAGCTCACCCGGGACAGGGGGCTACGAGCAGTACTTC

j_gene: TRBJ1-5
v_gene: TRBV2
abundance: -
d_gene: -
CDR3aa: CASSEGQATVQPQHF
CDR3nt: TGTGCCAGCAGTGAAGGACAGGCAACGGTTCAGCCCCAGCATTTT

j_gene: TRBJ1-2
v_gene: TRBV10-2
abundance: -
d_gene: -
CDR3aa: CASSTTEFYGYTF
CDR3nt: TGCGCCAGCTCCACGACAGAGTTCTATGGCTACACCTTC

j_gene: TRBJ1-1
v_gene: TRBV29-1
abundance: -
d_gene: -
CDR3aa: CSVMGGRGAAFF
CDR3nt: TGCAGCGTGATGGGAGGACGGGGCGCGGCTTTCTTT

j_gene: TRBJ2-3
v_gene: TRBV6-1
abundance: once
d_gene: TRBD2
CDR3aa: CASSEEVREREDTQYF
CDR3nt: TGTGCCAGCAGTGAGGAGGTGCGGGAGCGGGAAGATACGCAGTATTTT

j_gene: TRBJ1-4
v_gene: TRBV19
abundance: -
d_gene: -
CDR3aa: CASRLTFANEKLFF
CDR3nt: TGTGCCAGTAGGCTGACGTTCGCTAATGAAAAACTGTTTTTT

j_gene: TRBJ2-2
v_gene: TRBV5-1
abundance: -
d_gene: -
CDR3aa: CASSLLPSGTNTGELFF
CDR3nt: TGCGCCAGCAGCCTCCTCCCGTCCGGGACCAACACCGGGGAGCTGTTTTTT

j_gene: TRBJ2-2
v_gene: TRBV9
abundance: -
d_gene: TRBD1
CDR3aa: CASSVLPGQGPGELFF
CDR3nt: TGTGCCAGCAGCGTACTTCCGGGACAGGGTCCCGGGGAGCTGTTTTTT

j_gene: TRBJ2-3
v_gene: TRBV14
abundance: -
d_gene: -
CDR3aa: CASSQARADTQYF
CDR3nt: TGTGCCAGCAGCCAAGCCAGGGCAGATACGCAGTATTTT

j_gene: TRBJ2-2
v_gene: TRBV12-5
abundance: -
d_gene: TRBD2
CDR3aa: CASGLVLTSGRGTGELFF
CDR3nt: TGTGCTAGTGGTTTGGTCCTGACTAGCGGGAGGGGGACCGGGGAGCTGTTTTTT

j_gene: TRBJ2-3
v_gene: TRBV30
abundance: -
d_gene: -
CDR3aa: CSCLGGTDTQYF
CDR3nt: TGTTCCTGCCTAGGGGGGACAGATACGCAGTATTTT

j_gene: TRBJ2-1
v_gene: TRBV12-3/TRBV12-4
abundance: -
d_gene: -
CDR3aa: CASSPTYNEQFF
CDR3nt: TGTGCCAGCAGTCCCACATACAATGAGCAGTTCTTC

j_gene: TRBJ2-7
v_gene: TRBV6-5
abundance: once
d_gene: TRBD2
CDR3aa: CASSYSVTGGNYEQYF
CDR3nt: TGTGCCAGCAGTTACTCGGTGACGGGGGGGAACTACGAGCAGTACTTC

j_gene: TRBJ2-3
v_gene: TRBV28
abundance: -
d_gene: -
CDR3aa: CASSLFGTSTDTQYF
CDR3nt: TGTGCCAGCAGTTTATTTGGGACTAGCACAGATACGCAGTATTTT

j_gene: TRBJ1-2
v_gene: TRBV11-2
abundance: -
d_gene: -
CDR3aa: CASSSLTGRTTNYGYTF
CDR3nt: TGTGCCAGCAGCTCCCTGACAGGTAGAACTACTAACTATGGCTACACCTTC

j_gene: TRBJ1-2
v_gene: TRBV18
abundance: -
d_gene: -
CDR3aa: CASSPLKGDTNYGYTF
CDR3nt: TGTGCCAGCTCTCCACTAAAAGGGGATACTAACTATGGCTACACCTTC

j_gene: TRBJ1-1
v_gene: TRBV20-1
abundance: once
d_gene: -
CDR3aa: CSASIPGGGAGTEAFF
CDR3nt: TGCAGTGCTAGTATACCCGGTGGGGGCGCGGGCACTGAAGCTTTCTTT

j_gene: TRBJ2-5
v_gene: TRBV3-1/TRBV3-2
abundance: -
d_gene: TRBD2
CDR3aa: CASSESVGGRREETQYF
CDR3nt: TGTGCCAGCAGTGAAAGCGTAGGCGGGAGGCGGGAAGAGACCCAGTACTTC

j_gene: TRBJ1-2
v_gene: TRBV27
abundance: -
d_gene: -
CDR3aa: CASSPRTRTVYGYTF
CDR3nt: TGTGCCAGCAGTCCAAGAACGCGGACGGTTTACGGCTACACCTTC

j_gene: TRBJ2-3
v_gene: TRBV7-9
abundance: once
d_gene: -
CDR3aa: CASSFDMGQGQYF
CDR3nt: TGTGCCAGCAGCTTTGACATGGGGCAGGGGCAGTATTTT

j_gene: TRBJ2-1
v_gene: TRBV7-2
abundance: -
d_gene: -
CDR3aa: CASSSNSYNEQFF
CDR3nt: TGTGCCAGCAGCTCGAACTCCTACAATGAGCAGTTCTTC

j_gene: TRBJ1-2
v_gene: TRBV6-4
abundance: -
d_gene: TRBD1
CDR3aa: CASSVEQGSGYTF
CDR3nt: TGTGCCAGCAGTGTAGAACAGGGGAGCGGCTACACCTTC

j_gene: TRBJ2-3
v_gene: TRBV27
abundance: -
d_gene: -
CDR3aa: CASSFDRGGISTDTQYF
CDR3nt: TGTGCCAGCAGTTTCGATCGGGGCGGGATTAGCACAGATACGCAGTATTTT

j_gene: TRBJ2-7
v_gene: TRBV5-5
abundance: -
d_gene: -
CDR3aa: CASSWGARGPTYEQYF
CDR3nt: TGTGCCAGCAGCTGGGGGGCGAGGGGCCCCACCTACGAGCAGTACTTC

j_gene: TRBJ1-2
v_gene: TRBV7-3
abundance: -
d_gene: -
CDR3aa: CASSPGPARGGYGYTF
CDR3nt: TGTGCCAGCAGCCCAGGCCCAGCCAGGGGAGGGTATGGCTACACCTTC

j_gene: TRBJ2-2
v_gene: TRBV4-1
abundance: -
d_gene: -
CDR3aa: CASSQKISMGGSNTGELFF
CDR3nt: TGCGCCAGCAGCCAAAAGATATCGATGGGCGGGTCGAACACCGGGGAGCTGTTTTTT

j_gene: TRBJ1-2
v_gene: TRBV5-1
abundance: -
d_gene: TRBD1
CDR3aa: CASATGGDYGYTF
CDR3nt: TGCGCCAGCGCCACAGGGGGGGACTATGGCTACACCTTC

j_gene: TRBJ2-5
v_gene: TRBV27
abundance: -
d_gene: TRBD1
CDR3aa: CASSLRPGQGDSETQYF
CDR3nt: TGTGCCAGCAGCTTAAGGCCTGGGCAGGGGGATTCAGAGACCCAGTACTTC

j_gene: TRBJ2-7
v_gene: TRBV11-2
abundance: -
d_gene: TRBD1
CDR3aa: CASSSGGTGYSYEQYF
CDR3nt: TGTGCCAGCAGCTCAGGGGGGACAGGGTATTCCTACGAGCAGTACTTC

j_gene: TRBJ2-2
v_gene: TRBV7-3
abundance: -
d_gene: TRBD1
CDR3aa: CASSSQGAGGELFF
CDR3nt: TGTGCCAGCAGCTCACAGGGGGCCGGCGGGGAGCTGTTTTTT

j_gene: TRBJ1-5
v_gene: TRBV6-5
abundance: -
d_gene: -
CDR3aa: CASSPGTDPNQPQHF
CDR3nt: TGTGCCAGCAGCCCCGGGACGGACCCCAATCAGCCCCAGCATTTT

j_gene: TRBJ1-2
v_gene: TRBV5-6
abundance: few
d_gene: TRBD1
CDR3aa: CASSLAFGTGDYGYTF
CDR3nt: TGTGCCAGCAGCTTGGCCTTCGGGACAGGGGACTATGGCTACACCTTC

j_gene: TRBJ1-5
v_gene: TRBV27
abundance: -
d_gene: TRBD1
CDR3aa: CASSLQGGGNQPQHF
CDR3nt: TGTGCCAGCAGCCTGCAGGGGGGGGGCAATCAGCCCCAGCATTTT

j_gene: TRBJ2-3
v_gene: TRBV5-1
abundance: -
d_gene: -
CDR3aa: CASSLAREADFTDTQYF
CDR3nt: TGCGCCAGCAGCTTGGCCAGGGAGGCCGACTTCACAGATACGCAGTATTTT

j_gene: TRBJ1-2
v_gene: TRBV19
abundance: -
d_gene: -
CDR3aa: CASGPWGEDYGYTF
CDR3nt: TGTGCCAGTGGCCCGTGGGGGGAAGACTATGGCTACACCTTC

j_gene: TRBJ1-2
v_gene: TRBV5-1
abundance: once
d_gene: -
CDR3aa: CASSLSTRYGYTF
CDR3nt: TGCGCCAGCAGCTTGAGCACACGCTATGGCTACACCTTC

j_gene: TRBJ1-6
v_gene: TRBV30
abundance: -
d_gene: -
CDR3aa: CAWSMGYGNSPLHF
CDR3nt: TGTGCCTGGAGTATGGGGTATGGTAATTCACCCCTCCACTTT

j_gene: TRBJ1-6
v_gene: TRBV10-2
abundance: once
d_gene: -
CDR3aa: CASSDFRQYNSPLHF
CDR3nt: TGCGCCAGCAGTGATTTCCGGCAGTATAATTCACCCCTCCACTTT

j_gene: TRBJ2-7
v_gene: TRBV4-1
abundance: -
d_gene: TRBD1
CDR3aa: CASSHPGQGLYEQYF
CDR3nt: TGCGCCAGCAGCCATCCGGGACAGGGGCTCTACGAGCAGTACTTC

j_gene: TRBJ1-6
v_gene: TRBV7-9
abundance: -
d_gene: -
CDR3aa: CASRGGQGLFSPLHF
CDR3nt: TGTGCCAGCAGAGGTGGGCAGGGGTTGTTCTCACCCCTCCACTTT

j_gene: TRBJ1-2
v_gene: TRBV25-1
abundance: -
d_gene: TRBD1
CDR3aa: CASSDDRGLDGYTF
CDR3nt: TGTGCCAGCAGTGACGACAGGGGATTGGACGGCTACACCTTC

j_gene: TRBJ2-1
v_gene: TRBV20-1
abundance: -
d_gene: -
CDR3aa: CSARGRNEQFF
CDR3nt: TGCAGTGCTAGAGGCCGAAATGAGCAGTTCTTC

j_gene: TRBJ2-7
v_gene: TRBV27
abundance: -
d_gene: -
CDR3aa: CASSFGQTYEQYF
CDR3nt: TGTGCCAGCAGTTTCGGACAAACCTACGAGCAGTACTTC

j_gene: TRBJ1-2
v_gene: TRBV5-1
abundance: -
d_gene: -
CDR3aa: CASSLGGDSGYTF
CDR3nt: TGCGCCAGCAGCTTAGGCGGGGATAGTGGCTACACCTTC

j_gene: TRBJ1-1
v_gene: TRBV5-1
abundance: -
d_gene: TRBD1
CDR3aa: CASSLGDRGKNTEAFF
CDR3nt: TGCGCCAGCAGCTTGGGGGACAGGGGGAAGAACACTGAAGCTTTCTTT